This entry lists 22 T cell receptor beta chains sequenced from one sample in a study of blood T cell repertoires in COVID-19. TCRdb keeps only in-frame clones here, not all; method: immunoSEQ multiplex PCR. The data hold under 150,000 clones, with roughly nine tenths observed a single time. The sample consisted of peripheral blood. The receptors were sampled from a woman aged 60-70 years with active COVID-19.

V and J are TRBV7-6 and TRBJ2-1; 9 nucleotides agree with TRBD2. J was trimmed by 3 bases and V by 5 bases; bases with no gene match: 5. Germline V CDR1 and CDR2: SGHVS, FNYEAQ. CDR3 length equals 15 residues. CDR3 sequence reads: CASSNSGSNYNEQFF. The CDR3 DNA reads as TGTGCCAGCAGCAATAGCGGGAGCAACTACAATGAGCAGTTCTTC.

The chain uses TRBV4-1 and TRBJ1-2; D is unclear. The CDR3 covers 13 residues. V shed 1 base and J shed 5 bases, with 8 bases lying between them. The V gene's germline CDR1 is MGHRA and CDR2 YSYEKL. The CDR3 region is CASSQVGRYGYTF. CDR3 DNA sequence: TGCGCCAGCAGCCAAGTAGGGAGGTATGGCTACACCTTC.

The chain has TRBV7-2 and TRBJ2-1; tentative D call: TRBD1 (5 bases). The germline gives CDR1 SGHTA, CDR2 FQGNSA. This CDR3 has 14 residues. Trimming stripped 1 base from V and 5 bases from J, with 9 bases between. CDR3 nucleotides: TGTGCCAGCAGCTTAGTCCAGGGAAACAATGAGCAGTTCTTC. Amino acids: CASSLVQGNNEQFF.

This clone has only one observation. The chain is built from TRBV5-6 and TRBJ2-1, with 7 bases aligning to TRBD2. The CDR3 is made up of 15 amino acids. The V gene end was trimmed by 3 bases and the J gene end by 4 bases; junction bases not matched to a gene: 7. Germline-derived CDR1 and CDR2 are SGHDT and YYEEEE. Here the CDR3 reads CASSSITGGYNEQFF. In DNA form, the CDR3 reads TGTGCCAGCAGCTCCATTACGGGAGGTTACAATGAGCAGTTCTTC.

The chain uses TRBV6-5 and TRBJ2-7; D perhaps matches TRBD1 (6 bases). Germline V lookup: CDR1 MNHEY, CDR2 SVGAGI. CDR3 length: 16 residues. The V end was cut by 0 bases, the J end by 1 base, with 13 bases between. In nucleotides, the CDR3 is TGTGCCAGCAGTTACTCGACCAGGGGATATTCCTACGAGCAGTACTTC. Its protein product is CASSYSTRGYSYEQYF.

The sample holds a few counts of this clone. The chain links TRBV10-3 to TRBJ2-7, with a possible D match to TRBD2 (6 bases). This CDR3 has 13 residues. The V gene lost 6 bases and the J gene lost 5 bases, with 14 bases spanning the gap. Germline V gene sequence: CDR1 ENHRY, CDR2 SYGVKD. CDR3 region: CAISAGWRDEQYF. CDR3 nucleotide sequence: TGTGCCATCAGCGCCGGATGGAGGGACGAGCAGTACTTC.

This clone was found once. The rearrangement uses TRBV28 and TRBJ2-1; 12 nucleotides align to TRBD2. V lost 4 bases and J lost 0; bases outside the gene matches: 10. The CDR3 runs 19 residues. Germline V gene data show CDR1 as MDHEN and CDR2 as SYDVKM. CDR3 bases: TGTGCCAGCAGTTCCCCCCGCGGACTAGCGGGATCCTCCTACAATGAGCAGTTCTTC. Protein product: CASSSPRGLAGSSYNEQFF.

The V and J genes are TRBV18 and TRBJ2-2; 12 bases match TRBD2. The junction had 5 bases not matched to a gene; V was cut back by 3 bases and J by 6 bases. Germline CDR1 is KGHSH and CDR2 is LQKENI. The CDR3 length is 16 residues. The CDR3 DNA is TGTGCCAGCTCACCTCCGGGACTAGCGGGTTCCGGGGAGCTGTTTTTT. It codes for CASSPPGLAGSGELFF.

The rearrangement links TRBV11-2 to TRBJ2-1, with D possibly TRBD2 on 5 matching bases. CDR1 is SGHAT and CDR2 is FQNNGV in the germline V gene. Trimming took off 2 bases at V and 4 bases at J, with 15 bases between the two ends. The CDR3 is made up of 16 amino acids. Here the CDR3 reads CASSLFGGRGYNEQFF. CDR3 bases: TGTGCCAGCAGCTTATTCGGTGGGAGAGGGTACAATGAGCAGTTCTTC.

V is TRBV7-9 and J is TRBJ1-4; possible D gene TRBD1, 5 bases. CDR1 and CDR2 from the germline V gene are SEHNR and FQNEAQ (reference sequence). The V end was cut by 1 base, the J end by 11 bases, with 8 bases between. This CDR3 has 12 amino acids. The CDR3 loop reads CASSLEGRKLFF. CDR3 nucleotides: TGTGCCAGCAGCTTAGAGGGGAGGAAACTGTTTTTT.

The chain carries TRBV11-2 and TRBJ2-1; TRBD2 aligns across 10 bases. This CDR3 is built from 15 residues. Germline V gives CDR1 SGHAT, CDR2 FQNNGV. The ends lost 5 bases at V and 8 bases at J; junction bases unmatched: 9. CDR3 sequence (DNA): TGTGCCAGCAGCAGCGGCCTAGCGGGAGTCTATGAGCAGTTCTTC. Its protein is CASSSGLAGVYEQFF.

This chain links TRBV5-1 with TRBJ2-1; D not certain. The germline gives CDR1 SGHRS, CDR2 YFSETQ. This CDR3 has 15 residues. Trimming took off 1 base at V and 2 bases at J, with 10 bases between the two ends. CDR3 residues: CASSLTTAAYNEQFF. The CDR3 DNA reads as TGCGCCAGCAGCTTGACGACTGCAGCCTACAATGAGCAGTTCTTC.

The DNA for the CDR3 is TGTGCCAGCAGTTCCGCTAGCGGGGGAACTGGAAACACCATATATTTT. Translating gives CASSSASGGTGNTIYF. The rearrangement links TRBV25-1 to TRBJ1-3, with a possible D match to TRBD1 (5 bases). Germline V CDR1 and CDR2: MGHDK, SYGVNS. Trimming pared 5 bases from V and 2 bases from J, leaving 16 bases between. The CDR3 sequence is 16 residues long.

This CDR3 reads CASSLQTGSRAEAFF. The CDR3 region has the DNA TGTGCCAGCAGCTTACAGACAGGGTCGAGGGCTGAAGCTTTCTTT. The V and J genes are TRBV7-9 and TRBJ1-1; 7 bases fit TRBD1. Germline CDR1 and CDR2: SEHNR and FQNEAQ (reference sequence). CDR3 length equals 15 residues. The V segment lost 2 bases and the J segment 6 bases; nucleotides outside the gene matches: 9.

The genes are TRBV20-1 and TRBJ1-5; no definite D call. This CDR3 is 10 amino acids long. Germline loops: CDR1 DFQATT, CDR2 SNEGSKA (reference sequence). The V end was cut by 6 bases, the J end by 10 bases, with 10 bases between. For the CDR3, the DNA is TGCAGTGCCCCCTGGGCCCCCCAGCATTTT. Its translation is CSAPWAPQHF.

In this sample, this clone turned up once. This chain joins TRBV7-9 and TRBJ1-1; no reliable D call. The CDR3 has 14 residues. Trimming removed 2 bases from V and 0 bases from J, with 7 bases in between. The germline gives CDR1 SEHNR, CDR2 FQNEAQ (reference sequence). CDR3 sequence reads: CASSLSFLNTEAFF. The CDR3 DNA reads TGTGCCAGCAGCTTAAGCTTCTTGAACACTGAAGCTTTCTTT. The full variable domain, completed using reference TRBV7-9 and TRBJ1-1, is DTGVSQNPRHKITKRGQNVTFRCDPISEHNRLYWYRQTLGQGPEFLTYFQNEAQLEKSRLLSDRFSAERPKGSFSTLEIQRTEQGDSAMYLCASSLSFLNTEAFFGQGTRLTVV.

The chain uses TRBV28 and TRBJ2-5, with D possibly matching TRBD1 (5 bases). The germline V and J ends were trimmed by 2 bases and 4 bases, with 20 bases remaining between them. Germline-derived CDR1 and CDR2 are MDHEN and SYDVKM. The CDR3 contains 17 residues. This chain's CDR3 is CASSLGAQRTQTETQYF. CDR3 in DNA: TGTGCCAGCAGTTTAGGGGCCCAGCGAACTCAGACAGAGACCCAGTACTTC.

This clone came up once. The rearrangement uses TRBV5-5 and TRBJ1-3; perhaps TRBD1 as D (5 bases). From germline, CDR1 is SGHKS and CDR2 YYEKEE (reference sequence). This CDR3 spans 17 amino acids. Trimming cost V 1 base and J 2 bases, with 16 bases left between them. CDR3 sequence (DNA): TGTGCCAGCAGCTTGCGACCTACGGGACTCCCTGGAAACACCATATATTTT. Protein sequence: CASSLRPTGLPGNTIYF.

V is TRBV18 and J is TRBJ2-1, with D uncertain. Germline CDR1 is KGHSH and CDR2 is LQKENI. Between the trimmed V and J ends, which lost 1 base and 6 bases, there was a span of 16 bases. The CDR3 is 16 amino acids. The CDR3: CASSPQVRTGGNEQFF. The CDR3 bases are TGTGCCAGCTCACCACAGGTCAGAACGGGTGGCAATGAGCAGTTCTTC.

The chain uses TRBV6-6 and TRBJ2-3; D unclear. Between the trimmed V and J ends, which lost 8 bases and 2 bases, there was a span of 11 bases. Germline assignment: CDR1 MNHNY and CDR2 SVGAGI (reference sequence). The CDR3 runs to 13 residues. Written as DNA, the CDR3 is TGTGCCAGCCTAGGTCCGGCCACAGATACGCAGTATTTT. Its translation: CASLGPATDTQYF.

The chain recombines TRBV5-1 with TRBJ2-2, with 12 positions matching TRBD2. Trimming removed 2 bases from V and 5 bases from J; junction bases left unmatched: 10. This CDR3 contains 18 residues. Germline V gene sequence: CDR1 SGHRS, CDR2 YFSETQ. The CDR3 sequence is CASSLGLAGGPVTGELFF. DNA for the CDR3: TGCGCCAGCAGCTTAGGTCTAGCGGGAGGGCCCGTGACCGGGGAGCTGTTTTTT. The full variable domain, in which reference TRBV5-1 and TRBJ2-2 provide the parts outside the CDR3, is KAGVTQTPRYLIKTRGQQVTLSCSPISGHRSVSWYQQTPGQGLQFLFEYFSETQRNKGNFPGRFSGRQFSNSRSEMNVSTLELGDSALYLCASSLGLAGGPVTGELFFGEGSRLTVL.

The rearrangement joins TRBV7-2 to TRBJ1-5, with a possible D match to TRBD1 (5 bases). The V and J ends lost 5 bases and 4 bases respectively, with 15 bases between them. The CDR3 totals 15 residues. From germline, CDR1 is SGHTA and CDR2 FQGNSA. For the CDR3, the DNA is TGTGCCAGCAGCCCAAAAGGGGAAAGAAATCAGCCCCAGCATTTT. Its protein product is CASSPKGERNQPQHF.